The sequence of this T cell receptor beta chain was determined in a study of blood T cell repertoires in COVID-19. Per the study methods: Reference gene primer amplification gave nucleated cell count estimates. Only in-frame clones appear in the TCRdb table, and some are missing; sequencing was by immunoSEQ multiplex PCR. V and J calls plus clone size are reproduced from that table; the DNA served to infer D and trimming. The table has about 52,000 clones, roughly nine tenths seen once. This clone was recorded only once. This CDR3 is 13 amino acids long. Per germline, CDR1 ENHRY and CDR2 SYGVKD. V shed 6 bases and J shed 3 bases, with 11 bases lying between them.

The clonotype was recovered from an elderly man with active or convalescent COVID-19. The chain has TRBV10-3 and TRBJ2-5, with D tentatively TRBD2 (6 bases). Source material: peripheral blood. The DNA of the CDR3 is TGTGCCATCAGGGGGACTTCGGAAGAGACCCAGTACTTC. This gives the protein CAIRGTSEETQYF.